Included here is one T cell receptor (beta chain) sequence, with context. Its antigen is still unknown. Primers included in the PCR were 60 Vbeta and 13 Jbeta primers. Clones were sequenced by immunoSEQ multiplex PCR, and TCRdb holds only the in-frame ones, with some missing. The table has around 170,000 clones, 82% seen once. Trimming pared 3 bases from V and 1 base from J, leaving 6 bases between. The length of the CDR3 is 14 residues. Germline V gene data show CDR1 as LNHDA and CDR2 as SQIVND (reference sequence). This entry comes from a study of cytomegalovirus exposure and HLA in healthy donors. Overall study findings and caveats: Reports credit the classifier with highly specific, highly sensitive diagnosis of cytomegalovirus status. DRB1 had the most TCR associations and HLA-C the fewest, a later analysis found, with rates varying by HLA locus. Analysis was performed later, and it showed HLA-associated TCR beta chains to be more clonally expanded than equally common others.

The sequence was obtained from a woman younger than 30 in good health and CMV-seronegative. The sequencing sample was made of PBMCs. The chain links TRBV19 to TRBJ2-2; D possibly corresponds to TRBD1 (5 bases). DNA for the CDR3: TGTGCCAGTAGTATGACAGTGAACACCGGGGAGCTGTTTTTT. Residues: CASSMTVNTGELFF.